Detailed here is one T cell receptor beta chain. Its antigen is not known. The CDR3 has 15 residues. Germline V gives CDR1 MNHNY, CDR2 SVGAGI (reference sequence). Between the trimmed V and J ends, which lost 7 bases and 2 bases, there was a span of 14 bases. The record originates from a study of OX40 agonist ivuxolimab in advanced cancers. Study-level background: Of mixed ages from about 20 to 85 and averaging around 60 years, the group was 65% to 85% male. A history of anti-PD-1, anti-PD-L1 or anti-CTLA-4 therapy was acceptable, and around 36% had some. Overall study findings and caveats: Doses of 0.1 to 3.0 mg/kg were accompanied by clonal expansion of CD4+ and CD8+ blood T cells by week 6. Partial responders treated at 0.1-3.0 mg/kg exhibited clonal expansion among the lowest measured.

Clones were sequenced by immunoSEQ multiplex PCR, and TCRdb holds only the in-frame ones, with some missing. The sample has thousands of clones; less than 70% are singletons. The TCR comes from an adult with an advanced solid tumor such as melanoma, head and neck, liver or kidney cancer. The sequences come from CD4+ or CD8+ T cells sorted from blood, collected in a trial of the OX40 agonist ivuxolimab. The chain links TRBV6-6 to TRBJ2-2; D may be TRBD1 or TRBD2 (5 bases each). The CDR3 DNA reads TGTGCCAGCAACCCCGCAGGGAGCAACACCGGGGAGCTGTTTTTT. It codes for CASNPAGSNTGELFF.